This TCR beta chain was found in a study of shared clonotypes between healthy human individuals. The study, taken as a whole, reports: The sampled material consisted only of blood, and tissue repertoires are likely to differ.

CDR3 length: 17 residues. CDR1 and CDR2 from the germline V gene are SGHNT and YYREEE (reference sequence). V lost 4 bases and J 2 bases, leaving 18 bases between the germline ends. Per the original data handling: Junction-only sequences produced by ImmunoSEQ had no quality scores, so filtering differed. The data were produced by immunoSEQ multiplex PCR, yet TCRdb's version contains in-frame clones alone and is incomplete. For V, J and clone size, that table is used; D and trimming come from the DNA. Counted here are around 1,100,000 clones, approximately 75% occurring once; the ten biggest clones make up about 0.89%. This clone was found many times. Its target is not known. Healthy adults negative for HIV, lacking recent acute infections or vaccinations, served as donors.

The V call is TRBV5-4, the J call TRBJ2-2; D is possibly TRBD2 (5 bases). The sequencing sample was made of memory CD4+ T cells from PBMCs. Sample subset: CD45RA-negative fraction. The receptor comes from a man aged 18 to 29 in good health. Some clones in this sample may be carry-over from other donors' samples. The CDR3 sequence is CASSPSGGRANTGELFF. CDR3 DNA sequence: TGTGCCAGCAGCCCCTCCGGCGGGCGAGCTAACACCGGGGAGCTGTTTTTT.